A single sample gave rise to the 11 T cell receptor beta chains below, sequenced in a study of blood T cells in healthy people across ages. Combining a sample-barcoded 5' primer with a J-beta primer mix, a second PCR ran for about 7 to 12 cycles. TCRdb re-called the 5' RACE reads with MiXCR, one entry per CDR3 protein. The repertoire holds 1 million or so distinct CDR3 sequences, with about 23% as singletons. These same records also appear under a second study, on T cells of mothers and their children.

Material: blood. The receptors shown here come from a girl aged 2-10 years in good health.

The gene calls are TRBV2 and TRBJ1-1; weak D call: TRBD1 (6 bases). Per germline, CDR1 SNHLY and CDR2 FYNNEI. Between the trimmed V and J ends, which lost 2 bases and 6 bases, there was a span of 22 bases. The CDR3 has 17 residues. The CDR3 nucleotides read TGTGCCAGCAGTGAAAAGGTCCTATGGTCCGAGGGGGCTGAAGCTTTCTTT. Residues: CASSEKVLWSEGAEAFF.

The rearrangement uses TRBV29-1 and TRBJ2-1, with D possibly matching TRBD2 (6 bases). V was trimmed by 6 bases and J by 6 bases, leaving 18 bases between them. CDR1 SQVTM and CDR2 ANQGSEA come from the germline V gene. There are 14 residues in the CDR3. CDR3 DNA: TGCAGCGTGGGCAATCTCGGCGGGGCCAATGAGCAGTTCTTC. Amino acids: CSVGNLGGANEQFF.

Only a few counts were recorded for this clonotype. V is TRBV7-3 and J is TRBJ2-1; perhaps TRBD1 as D (5 bases). Germline CDR1 and CDR2: SGHTA and FQGTGA. Trimming pared 1 base from V and 6 bases from J, leaving 13 bases between. CDR3 length: 15 residues. CDR3 protein: CASSLMSSRGNEQFF. CDR3 DNA sequence: TGTGCCAGCAGCTTAATGTCTAGTAGGGGCAATGAGCAGTTCTTC.

This chain's CDR3 is CASSEGTDKGLPLHF. In DNA, the CDR3 is TGCGCCAGCTCTGAGGGGACAGACAAGGGGTTGCCCCTCCACTTT. The V and J genes are TRBV5-1 and TRBJ1-6, with 7 bases lining up with TRBD1. V shed 7 bases, J shed 13 bases, and the junction held 17 bases outside the gene matches. There are 15 residues in the CDR3. From germline, CDR1 is SGHRS and CDR2 YFSETQ.

The chain uses TRBV10-3 and TRBJ2-6; 8 bases fit TRBD1. The CDR3 runs 17 residues. V gave up 3 bases and J gave up 0 bases; unmatched junction bases: 4. CDR1 and CDR2 (germline): ENHRY, SYGVKD. DNA of the CDR3: TGTGCCATCAGTGACCGGGACAGGAACTCTGGGGCCAACGTCCTGACTTTC. Translating gives CAISDRDRNSGANVLTF.

In the case of this clonotype: One base away lies a much larger clone, so this may be a sequencing read error. The rearrangement joins TRBV12-3 or TRBV12-4 to TRBJ2-5, with no clear D. The CDR3 spans 12 residues. CDR3 DNA sequence: TGTGCCGGCAGTTTTGGTAGAGGAACCCAGTACTTC. Its protein is CAGSFGRGTQYF.

This clonotype showed up just a few times. The chain joins TRBV10-3 to TRBJ1-5; no clear D gene. Germline V gives CDR1 ENHRY, CDR2 SYGVKD. With 4 bases removed from V and 3 bases from J, the gap between germline ends came to 10 bases. The CDR3 is made up of 14 amino acids. The CDR3 reads CAISVGPINQPQHF. Written as DNA, the CDR3 is TGTGCCATCAGTGTCGGACCGATCAATCAGCCCCAGCATTTT.

This clonotype turned up a few times. The genes are TRBV28 and TRBJ1-2; tentative D call: TRBD1 (5 bases). The germline CDR1 and CDR2 sequences are MDHEN and SYDVKM. CDR3 length: 13 residues. Trimming left V 7 bases short and J 8 bases short, with 17 bases between. CDR3 sequence: CASMGRAREGYTF. The CDR3 nucleotides are TGTGCCAGCATGGGCAGGGCAAGGGAAGGCTACACCTTC.

The chain carries TRBV20-1 and TRBJ1-1, with 9 positions matching TRBD1. Germline values: CDR1 DFQATT, CDR2 SNEGSKA (reference sequence). V was clipped by 1 base and J by 0 bases; unmatched bases: 6. There are 16 residues in the CDR3. In DNA form, the CDR3 reads TGCAGTGCTAGAGGGACAGGGGATACAATGAACACTGAAGCTTTCTTT. This sequence encodes CSARGTGDTMNTEAFF.

The chain is built from TRBV7-2 and TRBJ1-6; 8 bases are a match to TRBD1. The ends lost 1 base at V and 12 bases at J; junction bases unmatched: 5. This CDR3 region has 14 residues. The germline V gene encodes CDR1 SGHTA and CDR2 FQGNSA. The CDR3 nucleotides are TGTGCCAGCAGCTTAGAGGGGGGGACAGGACCCCTCCACTTT. It yields the protein CASSLEGGTGPLHF.

This clonotype turned up a few times. A much larger clone differs by one base, so this may be a read error. The chain uses TRBV7-2 and TRBJ2-5; no definite D call. This CDR3 region has 13 residues. Germline CDR1 and CDR2: SGHTA and FQGNSA. V was trimmed by 1 base and J by 5 bases, leaving 8 bases between them. The CDR3 protein is CASSLELHETQYF. In nucleotides, the CDR3 is TGTGCCAGCAGCTTAGAACTTCACGAGACCCAGTACTTC.